These T cell receptor beta chains were read from a single sample in a study of blood T cell repertoires in COVID-19. The assay was immunoSEQ multiplex PCR, and TCRdb's table has in-frame clones only and misses some. The sample has around 100,000 clones, roughly 81% seen once. Specimen: peripheral blood. The receptors derive from a human donor in a cohort sampled during active COVID-19. Both conserved end residues are part of each CDR3. The order of the fields is J gene, V gene, CDR3 protein.

j_gene: TRBJ2-7; v_gene: TRBV18; CDR3aa: CASSPRGIVSEQYF
j_gene: TRBJ1-2; v_gene: TRBV4-1; CDR3aa: CASSLSPDAGGYTF
j_gene: TRBJ1-4; v_gene: TRBV4-3; CDR3aa: CASSQDLAATNEKLFF
j_gene: TRBJ2-7; v_gene: TRBV29-1; CDR3aa: CSVVGPSGQYF
j_gene: TRBJ1-1; v_gene: TRBV12-5; CDR3aa: CASGSQGVNTEAFF
j_gene: TRBJ2-7; v_gene: TRBV4-1; CDR3aa: CASSQVQGGVSYEQYF
j_gene: TRBJ1-3; v_gene: TRBV30; CDR3aa: CAWSVAGQGVGNTIYF
j_gene: TRBJ1-5; v_gene: TRBV2; CDR3aa: CASLWREGQPQHF
j_gene: TRBJ2-5; v_gene: TRBV4-2; CDR3aa: CASSQFLAGGQETQYF
j_gene: TRBJ2-4; v_gene: TRBV4-1; CDR3aa: CASSQDRGLAGGLAKNIQYF
j_gene: TRBJ2-7; v_gene: TRBV18; CDR3aa: CASSSKRLAGANEQYF
j_gene: TRBJ1-3; v_gene: TRBV7-9; CDR3aa: CASSLGYLSGNTIYF
j_gene: TRBJ2-7; v_gene: TRBV27; CDR3aa: CASSSVSSGRGAEQYF
j_gene: TRBJ2-3; v_gene: TRBV7-2; CDR3aa: CASSPPPSTDTQYF